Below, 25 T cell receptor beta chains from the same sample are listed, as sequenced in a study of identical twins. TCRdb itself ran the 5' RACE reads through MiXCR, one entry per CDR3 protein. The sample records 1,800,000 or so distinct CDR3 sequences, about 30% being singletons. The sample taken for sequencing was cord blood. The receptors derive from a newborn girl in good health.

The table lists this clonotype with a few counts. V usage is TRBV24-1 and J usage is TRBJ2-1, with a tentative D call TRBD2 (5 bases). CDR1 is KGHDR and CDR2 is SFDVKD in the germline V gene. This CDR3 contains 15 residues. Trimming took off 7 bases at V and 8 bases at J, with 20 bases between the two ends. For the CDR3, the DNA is TGTGCCACCAGAACCAGCGGCCCCCTGCCCCATGAGCAGTTCTTC. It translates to CATRTSGPLPHEQFF.

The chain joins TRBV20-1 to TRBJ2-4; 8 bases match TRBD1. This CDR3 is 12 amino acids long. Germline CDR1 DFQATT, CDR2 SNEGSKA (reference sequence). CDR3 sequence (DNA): TGCAGCGAGAGGACAGGGAAAAACATTCAGTACTTC. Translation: CSERTGKNIQYF.

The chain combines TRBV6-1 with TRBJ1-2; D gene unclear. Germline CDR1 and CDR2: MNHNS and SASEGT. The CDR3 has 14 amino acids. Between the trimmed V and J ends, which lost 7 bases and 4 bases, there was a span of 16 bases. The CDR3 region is CASTESRDFYGYTF. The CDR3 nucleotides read TGTGCCAGCACTGAGAGCCGCGACTTCTATGGCTACACCTTC.

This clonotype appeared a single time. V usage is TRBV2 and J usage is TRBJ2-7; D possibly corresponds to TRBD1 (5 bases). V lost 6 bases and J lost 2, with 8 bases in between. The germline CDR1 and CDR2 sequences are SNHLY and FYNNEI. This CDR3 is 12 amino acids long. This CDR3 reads CASRQEAYEQYF. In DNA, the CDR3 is TGTGCCAGCAGACAGGAAGCCTACGAGCAGTACTTC.

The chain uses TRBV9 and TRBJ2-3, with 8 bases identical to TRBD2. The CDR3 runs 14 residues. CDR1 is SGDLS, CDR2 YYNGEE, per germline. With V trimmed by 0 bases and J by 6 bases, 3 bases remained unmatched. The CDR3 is CASSVVPGGDTQYF. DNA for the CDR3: TGTGCCAGCAGCGTAGTTCCGGGGGGGGATACGCAGTATTTT.

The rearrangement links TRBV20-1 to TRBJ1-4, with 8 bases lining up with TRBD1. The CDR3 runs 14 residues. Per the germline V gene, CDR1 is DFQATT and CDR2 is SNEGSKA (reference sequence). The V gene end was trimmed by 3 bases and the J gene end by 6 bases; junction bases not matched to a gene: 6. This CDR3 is CSARRGTGHEKLFF. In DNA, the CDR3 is TGCAGTGCTAGGAGGGGGACAGGTCATGAAAAACTGTTTTTT.

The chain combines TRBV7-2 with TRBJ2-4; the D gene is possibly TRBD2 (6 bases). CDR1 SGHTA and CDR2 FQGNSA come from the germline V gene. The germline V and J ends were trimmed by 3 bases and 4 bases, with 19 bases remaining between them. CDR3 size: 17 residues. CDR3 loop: CASSFAGTGTLKNIQYF. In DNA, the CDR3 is TGTGCCAGCAGCTTTGCGGGGACGGGGACTCTGAAAAACATTCAGTACTTC.

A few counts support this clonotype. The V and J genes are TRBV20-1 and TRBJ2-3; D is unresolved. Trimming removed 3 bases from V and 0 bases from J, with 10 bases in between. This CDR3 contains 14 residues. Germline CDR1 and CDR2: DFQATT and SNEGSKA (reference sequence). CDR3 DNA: TGCAGTGCTAGGCCCTGGGTTAGCACAGATACGCAGTATTTT. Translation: CSARPWVSTDTQYF.

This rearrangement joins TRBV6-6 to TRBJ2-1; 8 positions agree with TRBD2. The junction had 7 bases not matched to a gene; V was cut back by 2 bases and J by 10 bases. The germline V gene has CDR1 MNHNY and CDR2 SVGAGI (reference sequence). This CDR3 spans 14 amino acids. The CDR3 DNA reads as TGTGCCAGCAGTTACCCATTGACTAGCGTAGAGCAGTTCTTC. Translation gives CASSYPLTSVEQFF.

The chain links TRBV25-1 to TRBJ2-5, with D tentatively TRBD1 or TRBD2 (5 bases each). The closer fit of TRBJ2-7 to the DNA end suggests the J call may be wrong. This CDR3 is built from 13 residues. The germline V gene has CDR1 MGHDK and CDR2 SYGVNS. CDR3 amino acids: CASSRNRDGEQYF. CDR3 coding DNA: TGTGCCAGCAGCCGCAACCGGGACGGCGAGCAGTACTTC.

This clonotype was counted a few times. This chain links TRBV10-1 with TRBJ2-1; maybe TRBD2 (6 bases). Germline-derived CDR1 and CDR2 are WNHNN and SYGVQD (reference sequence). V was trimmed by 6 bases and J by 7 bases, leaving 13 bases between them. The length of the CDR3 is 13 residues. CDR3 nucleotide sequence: TGCGCCAGCAGCCGTTGGGGAGGTAATGAGCAGTTCTTC. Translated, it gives CASSRWGGNEQFF.

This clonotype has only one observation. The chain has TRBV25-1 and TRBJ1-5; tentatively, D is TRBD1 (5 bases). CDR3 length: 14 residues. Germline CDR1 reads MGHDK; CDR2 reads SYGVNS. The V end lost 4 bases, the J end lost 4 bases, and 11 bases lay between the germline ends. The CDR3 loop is CASSAKAGNQPQHF. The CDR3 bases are TGTGCCAGCAGTGCAAAAGCAGGGAATCAGCCCCAGCATTTT.

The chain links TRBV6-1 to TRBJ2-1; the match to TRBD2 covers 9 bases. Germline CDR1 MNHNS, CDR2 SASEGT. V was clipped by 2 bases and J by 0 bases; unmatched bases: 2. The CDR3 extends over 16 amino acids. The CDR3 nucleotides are TGTGCCAGCAGTGAACTAGCGGGGAACTCCTACAATGAGCAGTTCTTC. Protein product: CASSELAGNSYNEQFF.

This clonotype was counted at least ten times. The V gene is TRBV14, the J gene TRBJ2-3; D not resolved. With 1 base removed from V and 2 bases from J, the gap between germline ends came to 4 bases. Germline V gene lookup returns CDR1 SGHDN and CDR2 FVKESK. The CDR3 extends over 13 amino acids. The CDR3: CASSQALTDTQYF. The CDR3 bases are TGTGCCAGCAGCCAAGCCCTCACAGATACGCAGTATTTT.

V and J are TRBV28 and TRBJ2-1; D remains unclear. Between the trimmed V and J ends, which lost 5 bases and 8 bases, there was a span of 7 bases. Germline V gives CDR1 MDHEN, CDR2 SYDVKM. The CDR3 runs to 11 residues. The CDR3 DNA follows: TGTGCCAGCAGTGCCTTCTATGAGCAGTTCTTC. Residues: CASSAFYEQFF.

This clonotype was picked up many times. CDR3 sequence reads: CASSPDREKLFF. In DNA, the CDR3 is TGTGCCAGCAGTCCGGACAGGGAAAAACTGTTTTTT. The chain has TRBV18 and TRBJ1-4, with 7 bases aligning to TRBD1. Germline loops: CDR1 KGHSH, CDR2 LQKENI. V lost 8 bases to trimming and J lost 8 bases; unmatched junction nucleotides: 5. The CDR3 has 12 amino acids.

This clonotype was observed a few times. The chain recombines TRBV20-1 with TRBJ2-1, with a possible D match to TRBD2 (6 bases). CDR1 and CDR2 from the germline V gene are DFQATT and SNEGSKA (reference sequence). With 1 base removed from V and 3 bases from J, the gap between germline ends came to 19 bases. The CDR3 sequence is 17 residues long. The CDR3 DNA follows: TGCAGTGCTAGAGGACCGCTAGTGGGGGGAATCTACAATGAGCAGTTCTTC. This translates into CSARGPLVGGIYNEQFF.

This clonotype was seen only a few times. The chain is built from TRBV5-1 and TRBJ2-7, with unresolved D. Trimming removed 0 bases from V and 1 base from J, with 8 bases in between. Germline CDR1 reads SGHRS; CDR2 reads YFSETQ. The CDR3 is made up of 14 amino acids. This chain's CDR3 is CASSLDADSYEQYF. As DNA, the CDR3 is TGCGCCAGCAGCTTGGATGCAGATTCCTACGAGCAGTACTTC.

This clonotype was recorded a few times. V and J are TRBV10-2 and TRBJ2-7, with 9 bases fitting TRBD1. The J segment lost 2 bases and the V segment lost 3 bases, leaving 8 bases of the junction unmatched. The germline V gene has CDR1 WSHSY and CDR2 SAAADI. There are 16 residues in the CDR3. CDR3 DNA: TGCGCCAGCAGTGATATTCAGAGGACAGGGGCCTACGAGCAGTACTTC. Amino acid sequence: CASSDIQRTGAYEQYF.

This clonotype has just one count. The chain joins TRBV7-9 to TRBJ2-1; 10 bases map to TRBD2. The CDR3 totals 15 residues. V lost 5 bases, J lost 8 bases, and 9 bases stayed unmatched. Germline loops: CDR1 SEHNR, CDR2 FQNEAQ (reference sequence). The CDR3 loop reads CASSLPTSGVYEQFF. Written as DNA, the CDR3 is TGTGCCAGCAGCCTGCCCACTAGCGGGGTCTATGAGCAGTTCTTC.

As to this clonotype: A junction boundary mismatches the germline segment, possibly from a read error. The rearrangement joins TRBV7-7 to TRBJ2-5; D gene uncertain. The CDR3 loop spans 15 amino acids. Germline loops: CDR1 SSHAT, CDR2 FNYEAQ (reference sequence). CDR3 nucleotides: TGTGCTAGCAGCTTAAAAGGGTCTCCCCAAGAGACCCAGTACTTC. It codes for CASSLKGSPQETQYF.

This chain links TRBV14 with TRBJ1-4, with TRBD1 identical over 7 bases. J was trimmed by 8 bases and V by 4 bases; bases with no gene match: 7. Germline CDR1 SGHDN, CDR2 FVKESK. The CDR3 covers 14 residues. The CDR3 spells CASSPRDSREKLFF. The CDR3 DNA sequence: TGTGCCAGCAGCCCCCGGGACAGTAGGGAAAAACTGTTTTTT.

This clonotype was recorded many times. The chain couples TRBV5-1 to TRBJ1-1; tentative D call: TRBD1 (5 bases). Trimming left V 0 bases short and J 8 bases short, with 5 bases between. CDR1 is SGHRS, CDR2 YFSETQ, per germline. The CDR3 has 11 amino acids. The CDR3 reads CASSLDREAFF. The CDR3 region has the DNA TGCGCCAGCAGCTTGGACAGGGAAGCTTTCTTT.

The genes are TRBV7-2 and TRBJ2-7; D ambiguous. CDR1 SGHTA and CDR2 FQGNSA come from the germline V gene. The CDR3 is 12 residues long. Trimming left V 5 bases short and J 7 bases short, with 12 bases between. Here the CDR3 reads CASSPPHNEQYF. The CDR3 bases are TGTGCCAGCAGCCCCCCACACAATGAGCAGTACTTC.

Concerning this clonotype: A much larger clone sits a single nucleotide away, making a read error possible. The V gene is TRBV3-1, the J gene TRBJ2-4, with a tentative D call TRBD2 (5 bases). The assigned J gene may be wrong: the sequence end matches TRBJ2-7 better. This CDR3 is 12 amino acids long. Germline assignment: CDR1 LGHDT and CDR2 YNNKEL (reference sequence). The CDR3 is CASIRGRYEQYF. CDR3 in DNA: TGTGCCAGCATCCGAGGGCGTTACGAGCAGTACTTC.